This T cell receptor beta chain was retrieved from a study of PD-1 blockade in classical Hodgkin lymphoma. General observations from the study: Diversity similar to that of newly diagnosed patients was seen at baseline in complete responders. With CD4+ cells, TCR diversity rose significantly by C4D1, but not with CD8+ cells. The drivers behind the repertoire differences, possibly disease activity or prior therapy, remain undefined. Those patients who began receiving nivolumab less than 1 year after ASCT had lower diversity, and they were excluded.

Time point specified: cycle 4 day 1 (C4D1), after more than five weeks of nivolumab. Every patient was affected by relapse after autologous stem cell transplantation, while exposure to brentuximab vedotin was not uniform. About this clone: Its antigen is unidentified.

V dropped 3 bases and J dropped 7; count of bases not matched to a gene: 7. The CDR3 length is 15 residues. Germline lookup yields CDR1 SGDLS and CDR2 YYNGEE. Data came from immunoSEQ multiplex PCR; TCRdb stores just in-frame clones and leaves some out. The sample contains some 93,000 clones, more than 80% of which appear only once. The origin of this receptor is a human donor with classical Hodgkin lymphoma. The source material was peripheral blood mononuclear cells (PBMCs), sampled before the fourth cycle of nivolumab. The rearrangement uses TRBV9 and TRBJ2-1, with TRBD2 matching over 10 bases. The CDR3 DNA is TGTGCCAGCAGCGCCACTAGCGGGAAATTTAATGAGCAGTTCTTC. This sequence encodes CASSATSGKFNEQFF.